These 14 T cell receptor beta chains were all obtained from the same sample, sequenced in a study of Graves' ophthalmopathy and Graves' hyperthyroidism. RNA transcripts were the source from which TCR beta CDR3 regions were amplified. HTBI primers served in a first-round RT-PCR, which a second-round multiplex PCR followed. MiXCR, applied by TCRdb to the multiplex PCR reads, yields one record per CDR3 protein. The data hold some 1.1 million distinct CDR3 sequences, with about 36% observed a single time. Specimen: peripheral blood or thyroid tissue (not recorded which). The source is an adult man with Graves' hyperthyroidism.

For the CDR3, the DNA is TGTGCCGGGACTAGCACAGATACGCAGTATTTT. It codes for CAGTSTDTQYF. This chain uses TRBV24-1 with TRBJ2-3; perhaps TRBD2 as D (6 bases). CDR3 size: 11 residues. Germline values: CDR1 KGHDR, CDR2 SFDVKD. V gave up 12 bases and J gave up 0 bases, with 6 bases separating them.

This clonotype has only one observation. The chain uses TRBV19 and TRBJ1-3; D remains ambiguous. Trimming removed 8 bases from V and 0 bases from J, with 8 bases in between. The CDR3 length is 13 residues. Germline lookup yields CDR1 LNHDA and CDR2 SQIVND (reference sequence). In DNA, the CDR3 is TGTGCCAGTCGAGCATACTCTGGAAACACCATATATTTT. This gives the protein CASRAYSGNTIYF. Drawing the rest from reference TRBV19 and TRBJ1-3, the complete variable domain is DGGITQSPKYLFRKEGQNVTLSCEQNLNHDAMYWYRQDPGQGLRLIYYSQIVNDFQKGDIAEGYSVSREKKESFPLTVTSAQKNPTAFYLCASRAYSGNTIYFGEGSWLTVV.

This clonotype was observed at least ten times. This chain connects TRBV7-9 to TRBJ2-5; TRBD1 matches 8 bases. V shed 6 bases, J shed 4 bases, and the junction held 10 bases outside the gene matches. The length of the CDR3 is 15 residues. The germline gives CDR1 SEHNR, CDR2 FQNEAQ (reference sequence). This CDR3 reads CASRKGQGVIETQYF. CDR3 nucleotides: TGTGCCAGCAGGAAAGGACAGGGTGTTATAGAGACCCAGTACTTC.

This clonotype occurred many times. The chain has TRBV7-8 and TRBJ1-5; 8 positions agree with TRBD1. V trimming: 5 bases; J trimming: 0 bases; junction bases outside the gene matches: 12. Germline assignment: CDR1 SGHVS and CDR2 FQNEAQ. The CDR3 length is 18 residues. The CDR3 loop is CASSPRGGTGDSNQPQHF. For the CDR3, the DNA is TGTGCCAGCAGCCCACGGGGGGGGACAGGAGATAGCAATCAGCCCCAGCATTTT.

At least ten counts were recorded for this clonotype. The genes are TRBV7-2 and TRBJ1-1, with D perhaps matching TRBD1 (6 bases). CDR1 is SGHTA, CDR2 FQGNSA, per germline. V lost 5 bases to trimming and J lost 4 bases, with 14 bases between them. The CDR3 spans 14 residues. Here the CDR3 reads CASSRQAVGTEAFF. CDR3 coding DNA: TGTGCCAGCAGCCGACAGGCTGTGGGCACTGAAGCTTTCTTT. The full variable domain, completed using reference TRBV7-2 and TRBJ1-1, is GAGVSQSPSNKVTEKGKDVELRCDPISGHTALYWYRQSLGQGLEFLIYFQGNSAPDKSGLPSDRFSAERTGGSVSTLTIQRTQQEDSAVYLCASSRQAVGTEAFFGQGTRLTVV.

This clonotype has a count of ten or more. The chain joins TRBV11-2 to TRBJ1-1, with D unresolved. CDR1 and CDR2 (germline): SGHAT, FQNNGV. The CDR3 spans 13 residues. Trimming removed 6 bases at V and 9 bases at J, with 17 bases between. The CDR3 region is CASSRTKAEKAFF. The CDR3, as DNA: TGTGCCAGCAGTCGCACCAAGGCAGAGAAAGCTTTCTTT.

The chain links TRBV29-1 to TRBJ1-4; 9 nucleotides match TRBD1. This CDR3 is built from 12 residues. Germline CDR1 reads SQVTM; CDR2 reads ANQGSEA. CDR3 region: CSPDRGTGKLFF. In nucleotides, the CDR3 is TGCAGTCCAGACAGGGGGACAGGGAAACTGTTTTTT.

The chain is built from TRBV10-3 and TRBJ1-2, with 12 bases that match TRBD1. This CDR3 contains 17 residues. CDR1 ENHRY and CDR2 SYGVKD come from the germline V gene. The CDR3 DNA is TGTACCAGCAGCCTTACTTATGGGACAGGGGGCAACTATGGCTACACCTTC. Its translation: CTSSLTYGTGGNYGYTF.

This clonotype was seen repeatedly, ten times or more. CDR3 DNA: TGTGCCAGCAGCTTTACCCCTCAAGAGACCCAGTACTTC. It specifies CASSFTPQETQYF. This sequence joins TRBV7-7 and TRBJ2-5; D is undetermined. The CDR3 sequence is 13 residues long. The V gene lost 3 bases and the J gene lost 2 bases, with 7 bases spanning the gap. Germline V CDR1 and CDR2: SSHAT, FNYEAQ (reference sequence). Full variable domain (rest looked up from reference TRBV7-7 and TRBJ2-5): GAGVSQSPRYKVTKRGQDVTLRCDPISSHATLYWYQQALGQGPEFLTYFNYEAQPDKSGLPSDRFSAERPEGSISTLTIQRTEQRDSAMYRCASSFTPQETQYFGPGTRLLVL.

This clonotype was counted many times. The chain is built from TRBV5-8 and TRBJ2-7; 7 nucleotides align to TRBD2. Germline V CDR1 and CDR2: SGHTS, YDEGEE. V gave up 4 bases and J gave up 0 bases; unmatched junction bases: 4. This CDR3 spans 14 amino acids. The CDR3 coding sequence is TGTGCCAGCAGCCCCGGGAGGAGCTCCTACGAGCAGTACTTC. Residues: CASSPGRSSYEQYF.

Worth noting for this clonotype: The junction does not match germline at one end; this may be a read error. This chain connects TRBV25-1 to TRBJ2-7; the match to TRBD2 covers 9 bases. CDR1 is MGHDK, CDR2 SYGVNS, per germline. This CDR3 contains 16 residues. CDR3 protein: CACSAYSGRFSYEQYF. The CDR3, as DNA: TGTGCCTGCAGTGCTTATAGCGGGAGATTTTCGTACGAGCAGTACTTC.

The count of this clonotype is one. In this CDR3 the conserved last residue, phenylalanine or tryptophan, is missing, so a read error is likely. The limits of the CDR3 on the DNA are not certain, so only TCRdb's listed CDR3 is given. The rearrangement links TRBV10-3 to TRBJ2-6. The CDR3 is 8 amino acids long, termini counted. CDR1 ENHRY and CDR2 SYGVKD come from the germline V gene. CDR3 sequence: CAISKGTL.

Details on this clonotype: The limits of the CDR3 on the DNA are not certain, so only TCRdb's listed CDR3 is given. V usage is TRBV25-1 and J usage is TRBJ1-6. Germline loops: CDR1 MGHDK, CDR2 SYGVNS. The CDR3 comprises 17 residues, both ends counted. The CDR3 here is CACSARRQSSYNSPLHF.

The J gene is TRBJ2-7, the V gene TRBV29-1; 8 bases fit TRBD1. With V trimmed by 4 bases and J by 4 bases, 6 bases remained unmatched. In germline, CDR1 is SQVTM, CDR2 ANQGSEA. The CDR3 totals 13 residues. The DNA for the CDR3 is TGCAGCGTTGTCGGGACAGGCCAATACGAGCAGTACTTC. Protein product: CSVVGTGQYEQYF.